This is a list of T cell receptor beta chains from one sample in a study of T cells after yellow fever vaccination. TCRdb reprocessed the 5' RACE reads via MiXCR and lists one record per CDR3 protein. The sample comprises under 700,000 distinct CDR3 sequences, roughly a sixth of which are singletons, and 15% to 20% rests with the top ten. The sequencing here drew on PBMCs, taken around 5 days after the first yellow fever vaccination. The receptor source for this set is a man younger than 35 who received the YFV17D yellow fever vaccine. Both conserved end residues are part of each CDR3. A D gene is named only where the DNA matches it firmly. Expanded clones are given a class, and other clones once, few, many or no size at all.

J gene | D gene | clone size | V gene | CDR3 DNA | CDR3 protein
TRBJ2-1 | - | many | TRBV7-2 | TGTGCCAGCAGCGTAATTTATGAGCAGTTCTTC | CASSVIYEQFF
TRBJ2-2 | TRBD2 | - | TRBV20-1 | TGCAGTGCTAGAACGGGGACTAGCGGGGGAGCGAACACCGGGGAGCTGTTTTTT | CSARTGTSGGANTGELFF
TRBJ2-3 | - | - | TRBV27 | TGTGCCAGCAGTTTCGGCTTCCCCCTCGCAGATACGCAGTATTTT | CASSFGFPLADTQYF
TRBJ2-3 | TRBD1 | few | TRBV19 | TGTGCCAGTACCCGGACAGGGAACTTTGCAGATACGCAGTATTTT | CASTRTGNFADTQYF
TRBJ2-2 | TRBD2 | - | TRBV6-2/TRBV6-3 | TGTGCCAGCAGTTTGGGAACTAGCGGGGGCGAATCCGGGGAGCTGTTTTTT | CASSLGTSGGESGELFF
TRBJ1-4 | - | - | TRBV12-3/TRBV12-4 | TGTGCCAGCAGCGATCCAGTGGCCCTCCGGCAAGAAAAACTGTTTTTT | CASSDPVALRQEKLFF
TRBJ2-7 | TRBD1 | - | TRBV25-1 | TGTGCCAGCAGTGCCACAGGGGGGTACTACGAGCAGTACTTC | CASSATGGYYEQYF
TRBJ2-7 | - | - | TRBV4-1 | TGCGCCAGCAGCCAAGATGGGCCTTCCTACGAGCAGTACTTC | CASSQDGPSYEQYF
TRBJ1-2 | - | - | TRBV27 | TGTGCCAGCAGATCTGCGGGTTCGAACTATGGCTACACCTTC | CASRSAGSNYGYTF
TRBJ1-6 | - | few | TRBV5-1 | TGCGCCAGCAGCTCCGAATGGACGGCTGGAGGAGCACCCCTCCACTTT | CASSSEWTAGGAPLHF
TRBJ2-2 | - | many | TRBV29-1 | TGCAGCGCCACCGGGACTACCGGGGAGCTGTTTTTT | CSATGTTGELFF
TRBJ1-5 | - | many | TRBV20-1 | TGCAGTGCTAGAGAACTTGCAGGGCAGCCCCAGCATTTT | CSARELAGQPQHF
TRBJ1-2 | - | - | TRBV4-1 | TGCGCCAGCAGCCAAGATGAAGGGTGGGGTGGCTACACCTTC | CASSQDEGWGGYTF
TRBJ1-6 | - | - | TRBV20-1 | TGCAGTGCTGAGCTACCCCTCCACTTT | CSAELPLHF
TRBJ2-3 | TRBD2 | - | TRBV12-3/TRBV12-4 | TGTGCCAGCAGTTATGGGGCCCGACTAGCGGGGGGCACAGATACGCAGTATTTT | CASSYGARLAGGTDTQYF
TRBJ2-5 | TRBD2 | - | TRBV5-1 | TGCGCCAGCAGCTTTAGCGGGTGGGACGAGACCCAGTACTTC | CASSFSGWDETQYF
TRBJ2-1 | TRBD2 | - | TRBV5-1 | TGCGCCAGCAGCTTGGGACTAGCGGGGGAGTCCTACAATGAGCAGTTCTTC | CASSLGLAGESYNEQFF
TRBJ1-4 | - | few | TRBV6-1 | TGTGCCAGCAACTGGGATGGGGATGCAACTAATGAAAAACTGTTTTTT | CASNWDGDATNEKLFF
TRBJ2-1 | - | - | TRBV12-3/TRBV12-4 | TGTGCCAGCAGAGAAGGATGGGGAGCCGGTGAGCAGTTCTTC | CASREGWGAGEQFF
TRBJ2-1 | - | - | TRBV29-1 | TGCAGCGTTGTTGGTGATGTTGGGCGCAAGGAGCAGTTCTTC | CSVVGDVGRKEQFF
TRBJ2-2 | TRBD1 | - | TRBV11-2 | TGTGCCAGCAGCTCAGACAGGGTGGGCACCGGGGAGCTGTTTTTT | CASSSDRVGTGELFF
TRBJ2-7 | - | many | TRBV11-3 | TGTGCCAGCAGCTTAGGTCCGGGAAAGCAGTACTTC | CASSLGPGKQYF
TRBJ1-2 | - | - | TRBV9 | TGTGCCAGCAGCGCCCAGGAGGGAAGGAACTATGGCTACACCTTC | CASSAQEGRNYGYTF
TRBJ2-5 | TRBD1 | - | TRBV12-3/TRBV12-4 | TGTGCCAGCAGCCCGATAATGGGGACAGGGAGAGAGACCCAGTACTTC | CASSPIMGTGRETQYF
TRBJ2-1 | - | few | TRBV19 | TGTGCCAGTAGTATCCGCACCTACAATGAGCAGTTCTTC | CASSIRTYNEQFF
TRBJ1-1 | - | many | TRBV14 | TGTGCCAGCAGCCAAGAAAGGCAGGGAGAAGCTTTCTTT | CASSQERQGEAFF
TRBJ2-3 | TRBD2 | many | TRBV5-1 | TGCGCCAGCAGCGCCGGACTAGCGGGGGGCACAGATACGCAGTATTTT | CASSAGLAGGTDTQYF
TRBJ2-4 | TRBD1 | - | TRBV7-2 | TGTGCCAGCAGCACCGGACAGGGGAACATTCAGTACTTC | CASSTGQGNIQYF
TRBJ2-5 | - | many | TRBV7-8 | TGTGCCAGCAGCTACAGGGAAGAGACCCAGTACTTC | CASSYREETQYF
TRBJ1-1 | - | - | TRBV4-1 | TGCGCCAGCAGCCACCGGGACTTAAACACTGAAGCTTTCTTT | CASSHRDLNTEAFF
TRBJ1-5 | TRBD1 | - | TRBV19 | TGTGCCACAGGATTGACAGGGGTCAGTCAGCCCCAGCATTTT | CATGLTGVSQPQHF
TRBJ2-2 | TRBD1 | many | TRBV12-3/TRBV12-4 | TGTGCCAGCAGTCTGCGGGGGACAGGGGGCACCGGGGAGCTGTTTTTT | CASSLRGTGGTGELFF
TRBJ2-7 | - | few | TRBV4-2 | TGTGCCAGCAGCCAAGATGGCGTCGGATCCTACGAGCAGTACTTC | CASSQDGVGSYEQYF
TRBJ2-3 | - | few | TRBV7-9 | TGTGCCAGCAGCTTAGCGGAAGCCCAGCTAGATACGCAGTATTTT | CASSLAEAQLDTQYF
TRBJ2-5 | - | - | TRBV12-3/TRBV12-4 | TGTGCCAGCGGGAGACAGATCCAAGAGACCCAGTACTTC | CASGRQIQETQYF
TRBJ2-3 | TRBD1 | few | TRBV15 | TGTGCCACCAGCAGAGAGGGGGACAGGGTCGCAGATACGCAGTATTTT | CATSREGDRVADTQYF
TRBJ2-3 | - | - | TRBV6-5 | TGTGCCAGCAGTCACGGGGCGGCCCCTAGCACAGATACGCAGTATTTT | CASSHGAAPSTDTQYF
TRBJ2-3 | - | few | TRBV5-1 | TGCGCCAGCAGCTTTCGACAGGTCCCAGATACGCAGTATTTT | CASSFRQVPDTQYF
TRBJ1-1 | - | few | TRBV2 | TGTGCCAGCCACGCCGGGTCGAACACTGAAGCTTTCTTT | CASHAGSNTEAFF
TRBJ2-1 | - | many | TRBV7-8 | TGTGCCAGCAGCTTAGGGACGAGAAATGAGCAGTTCTTC | CASSLGTRNEQFF
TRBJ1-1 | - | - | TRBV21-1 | TGTGCCAGCAGCAACAGGGGACGGGGGAACACTGAAGCTTTCTTT | CASSNRGRGNTEAFF
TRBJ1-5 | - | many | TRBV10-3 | TGTGCCATCAGTGATGTGGATAGCAATCAGCCCCAGCATTTT | CAISDVDSNQPQHF
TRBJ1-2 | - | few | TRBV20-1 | TGCAGTGCTAGACACCAGGGAGCAAGTTATGGCTACACCTTC | CSARHQGASYGYTF